This is a list of T cell receptor beta chains from one sample in a study of T cell responses to AZD1222 COVID-19 vaccine. Clones were sequenced by immunoSEQ multiplex PCR, and TCRdb holds only the in-frame ones, with some missing. The sample carries more than 80,000 clones, around 90% recorded once. Sequencing was performed on peripheral blood, taken on day 0 of AZD1222 vaccination. The receptors originated from an adult in good health. CDR3s include the opening cysteine and the closing phenylalanine or tryptophan. A D gene is named only where the DNA matches it firmly. Rows give clone size only sometimes, using once, few, many, or a class for an expanded clone.

size | D | J | V | CDR3
- | - | TRBJ2-7 | TRBV27 | CASSYGHPRGEQYF
- | TRBD2 | TRBJ2-7 | TRBV9 | CASSVGTSGRASYEQYF
- | TRBD1 | TRBJ1-3 | TRBV28 | CASSPGQGTGNTIYF
once | - | TRBJ2-1 | TRBV7-3 | CASSPSSVSSYNEQFF
- | - | TRBJ1-1 | TRBV5-8 | CASSLAAGRAEAFF
once | - | TRBJ2-5 | TRBV2 | CASSEITSRQYF
once | TRBD1 | TRBJ2-5 | TRBV19 | CATRGQSGTQYF
- | TRBD1 | TRBJ1-1 | TRBV6-5 | CASRDRGSGNTEAFF
- | - | TRBJ1-2 | TRBV19 | CASSVAFYGYTF
- | TRBD1 | TRBJ1-1 | TRBV10-3 | CAISDASGGAFF